This T cell receptor beta chain was captured in a study of a mutant IDH1 vaccine in newly diagnosed glioma. Study-wide background: Vaccines began 4-6 weeks after radiotherapy alone, or with temozolomide cycles.

Trimming stripped 3 bases from V and 0 bases from J, with 15 bases between. Germline CDR1 and CDR2: KGHSH and LQKENI. CDR3 length: 16 amino acids. As to this clone: Its antigen is unknown.

Time point given: week 23, last vaccination. Doses comprised 300 ug of mutant IDH1 20-mer peptide each, plus topical imiquimod. Donors had new IDH1-mutant astrocytomas of WHO grade 3 or 4 (ATRX-lost). The assay was immunoSEQ multiplex PCR, and TCRdb's table has in-frame clones only and misses some. The sample holds tens of thousands of clones, under 90% seen once. This sample comprised PBMCs, obtained from a glioma patient whose treatment included an IDH1 peptide vaccine. The clonotype was recovered from a man between 18 and 29 years old with glioma. The chain couples TRBV18 to TRBJ2-7; the D is unclear. This chain's CDR3 is CASSPLDGSSSYEQYF. As DNA, the CDR3 is TGTGCCAGCTCACCCCTGGACGGCTCTAGCTCCTACGAGCAGTACTTC.